This T cell receptor beta chain was recorded in a study of tumour-infiltrating T cells in Burkitt lymphoma. Study as a whole: Survival, overall and progression-free, tracked with productive clonality.

Using immunoSEQ multiplex PCR, the repertoire was profiled, and TCRdb retains in-frame clones only, with some absent. Here the sample spans about 2,600 clones, about 85% being singletons. This clone showed up just once. What was sequenced was tumor tissue. The sequence was collected from a human donor with diffuse large B-cell lymphoma.

Here the CDR3 DNA reads TGTGCCAGCAGTGACTACCCCCCGGGGGATGAAGAGACCCAGTACTTC. Its translation is CASSDYPPGDEETQYF. The rearrangement links TRBV25-1 to TRBJ2-5, with D possibly being TRBD2 (6 bases). With 3 bases removed from V and 3 bases from J, the gap between germline ends came to 17 bases. Germline V lookup: CDR1 MGHDK, CDR2 SYGVNS. The CDR3 is 16 residues long.